This TCR beta chain was found in a study of Graves' ophthalmopathy and Graves' hyperthyroidism (dated by TCRdb to the late 2010s). Study-level background: Peripheral blood was collected at initial diagnosis, prior to any treatment. The study used signatures of the TCR beta repertoire to tell Graves' ophthalmopathy apart from Graves' hyperthyroidism and to predict which patients would progress to ophthalmopathy. In total, 135 blood samples were TCR-sequenced: 40 to 45 ophthalmopathy, about 75 hyperthyroidism and 17 hyperthyroidism-to-ophthalmopathy patients. A discovery set of 95 to 100 patients (43 ophthalmopathy, 55 to 65 stable hyperthyroidism) was enrolled to explore V-J signatures distinguishing ophthalmopathy from hyperthyroidism. An independent validation cohort comprised some 19 hyperthyroidism patients and some 16 patients who later progressed from hyperthyroidism to ophthalmopathy. T-cell repertoires of thyroid tissue and blood were compared in over 5 hyperthyroidism patients. Once sampling was done, hyperthyroidism patients were given methimazole at a starting dose of 30 mg daily, while ophthalmopathy patients were given high-dose intravenous methylprednisolone.

For repertoire sequencing, the TCR beta CDR3 regions were amplified from RNA transcripts. The first round was an RT-PCR using HTBI primers with the Qiagen OneStep RT-PCR kit, and this first round was followed by a second-round multiplex PCR, then size selection and purification. Libraries were sequenced on an Illumina HiSeq2000 using paired-end 100 bp reads. The study's processing was this. SOAPnuke was used to process the reads, throwing out any read that had adapters, had uncalled bases, had a mean Phred below 15, or lacked an exact constant-primer or identifier match. COPE v1.2.5 was used to merge the high-quality paired reads. Each unique nucleotide sequence was defined as a clonotype, and clonotypes were aligned to IMGT TRB V, D and J references with MiTCR v1.1. Only V-J combinations with frequency above 0.0001 were analysed, covering over 98% of repertoires. For each V-J combination, a TCR clonal expansion and chaos score was defined as F50 clonal expansion divided by the chaos observed in the TCRdist matrix. Welch's t-statistics and random forest were used to narrow the features down to 13 V-J combinations, which were then fed into a naive Bayes classifier. Thyroid-blood repertoire similarity was quantified with the Morisita-Horn index. In-frame beta chains were kept once TCRdb had trimmed the public reads at Q25 with fastp and called clones with MiXCR. Records with the same CDR3 protein are collapsed into one entry carrying the most frequent genes and DNA. The V and J calls were determined by TCRdb, not by the authors. Present in this sample are 45,000 to 60,000 distinct CDR3 sequences, approximately 50% of which were seen just once. The leading ten clones occupy around 4.5% of the sample.

On this clonotype: Its antigen specificity is not known. Within one base of it there is no much larger clone, and no base qualities were kept.

Ophthalmopathy patients had moderately to severely active disease, Clinical Activity Score of at least 3, NOSPECS grade of at least 4, and disease duration under 3 months. Patients with other autoimmune diseases, uncontrolled infections, pregnancy or lactation were excluded. Clinical symptoms, serum thyroxine, TRAb, thyroid ultrasound and orbital computed tomography were used for diagnosis. PBMCs were isolated from roughly 10 ml of fresh peripheral blood by Ficoll-Paque density gradient centrifugation. Total RNA was extracted using Trizol reagent, and RNA quality was checked on an Agilent 2100 Bioanalyzer. Taken from the germline V gene (reference sequence), the CDR1 and CDR2 loops are MNHNY and SVGAGI. The CDR3 has 15 amino acids, counting the end cysteine and phenylalanine. Left in the record is the CDR3 DNA by itself, 45 bases read in frame from the first base. Here V drops 7 bases and J drops 1 base, and the junction holds 7 bases not matched to any gene.

Overall study results and their limits: No statistical method was used to set the sample size in advance, and the investigators knew which group each participant was assigned to. In cross-validation, the 13-signature model distinguished ophthalmopathy from stable hyperthyroidism with 87.88% sensitivity and around 84% specificity, while in the test set the corresponding values were about 80% and 75%. In validation, the model predicted ophthalmopathy progression with about 71% sensitivity and 72% to 80% specificity; 12 predicted patients were CT-confirmed with GO in a median of about 7.1 months. Most of the expanded thyroid clonotypes with a frequency above 0.001 were also detected in blood, and it was suggested that the thyroid immune response may be reflected by blood repertoires.

The receptor comes from an adult woman with Graves' ophthalmopathy. The V and J genes are TRBV6-6 and TRBJ2-1, with 7 bases in between that match TRBD1. Sequenced: peripheral blood. The DNA sequence is as follows: TGTGCCAGCATAGACAGGGTAGGGTCCTACAATGAGCAGTTCTTC. It encodes CASIDRVGSYNEQFF.